This entry lists 30 T cell receptor beta chains sequenced from one sample in a study of technical replicates of blood from a handful of donors. The data were produced by immunoSEQ multiplex PCR, yet TCRdb's version contains in-frame clones alone and is incomplete. Altogether 50,000 to 70,000 clones are present, 91% being singletons, with the ten largest covering about 3.9%. Sequenced: PBMCs. All receptors come from a human donor in good health. Some clones in this sample may be carry-over from other donors' samples.

The chain is built from TRBV29-1 and TRBJ1-1; no reliable D call. The CDR3 contains 13 residues. Trimming took off 5 bases at V and 0 bases at J, with 10 bases between the two ends. Germline V CDR1 and CDR2: SQVTM, ANQGSEA. The CDR3 DNA follows: TGCAGCGTTTTGGAGGAGCTGAACACTGAAGCTTTCTTT. Encoded protein: CSVLEELNTEAFF. The variable domain in full, completed from reference TRBV29-1 and TRBJ1-1, reads SAVISQKPSRDICQRGTSLTIQCQVDSQVTMMFWYRQQPGQSLTLIATANQGSEATYESGFVIDKFPISRPNLTFSTLTVSNMSPEDSSIYLCSVLEELNTEAFFGQGTRLTVV.

The V gene is TRBV7-3, the J gene TRBJ2-5; tentatively, D is TRBD1 (6 bases). The CDR3 sequence is 15 residues long. Germline V gene lookup returns CDR1 SGHTA and CDR2 FQGTGA. V dropped 0 bases and J dropped 5 bases, with 13 bases sitting between them. CDR3 nucleotides: TGTGCCAGCAGCTTAACCGGGACACAGAGGGAGACCCAGTACTTC. Amino acid sequence: CASSLTGTQRETQYF.

The rearrangement uses TRBV7-9 and TRBJ2-7; the D gene is possibly TRBD2 (5 bases). Trimming removed 6 bases at V and 1 base at J, with 10 bases between. The CDR3 extends over 13 amino acids. Germline values: CDR1 SEHNR, CDR2 FQNEAQ (reference sequence). CDR3 residues: CASRSSGSYEQYF. In DNA form, the CDR3 reads TGTGCCAGCAGAAGCTCGGGATCCTACGAGCAGTACTTC. Based on the CDR3 plus reference TRBV7-9 and TRBJ2-7, the full variable domain is DTGVSQNPRHKITKRGQNVTFRCDPISEHNRLYWYRQTLGQGPEFLTYFQNEAQLEKSRLLSDRFSAERPKGSFSTLEIQRTEQGDSAMYLCASRSSGSYEQYFGPGTRLTVT.

This sequence joins TRBV7-3 and TRBJ2-5; D remains ambiguous. Deletions cut 2 bases from V and 5 bases from J, with 9 bases between. CDR1 and CDR2 from the germline V gene are SGHTA and FQGTGA. The CDR3 extends over 13 amino acids. CDR3 sequence reads: CASSLVASETQYF. In DNA, the CDR3 is TGTGCCAGCAGCTTAGTGGCAAGTGAGACCCAGTACTTC.

This chain joins TRBV9 and TRBJ2-5; TRBD2 might be the D (6 bases). Trimming removed 3 bases from V and 1 base from J, with 13 bases in between. Germline-derived CDR1 and CDR2 are SGDLS and YYNGEE. The length of the CDR3 is 15 residues. The CDR3 nucleotides are TGTGCCAGCAGCGATTGGCGGGGAACCCAAGAGACCCAGTACTTC. This codes for CASSDWRGTQETQYF.

The rearrangement links TRBV6-1 to TRBJ2-7; the match to TRBD1 covers 12 bases. The CDR3 has 17 amino acids. J gave up 2 bases and V 3 bases, and 8 bases lay outside the gene matches. The V gene's germline CDR1 is MNHNS and CDR2 SASEGT. CDR3 DNA sequence: TGTGCCAGCAGTGACGGGACAGGGGGCCTAGCGGCCTACGAGCAGTACTTC. It specifies CASSDGTGGLAAYEQYF.

This clone was recorded only once. This chain joins TRBV7-3 and TRBJ2-3; 11 nucleotides line up with TRBD2. Per germline, CDR1 SGHTA and CDR2 FQGTGA. The CDR3 loop spans 17 amino acids. The ends lost 3 bases at V and 3 bases at J; junction bases unmatched: 8. The CDR3: CASSFSSGGAVTDTQYF. In DNA form, the CDR3 reads TGTGCCAGCAGCTTCAGTAGCGGGGGGGCTGTAACAGATACGCAGTATTTT. The whole variable domain, filled in from reference TRBV7-3 and TRBJ2-3, reads GAGVSQTPSNKVTEKGKYVELRCDPISGHTALYWYRQSLGQGPEFLIYFQGTGAADDSGLPNDRFFAVRPEGSVSTLKIQRTERGDSAVYLCASSFSSGGAVTDTQYFGPGTRLTVL.

This chain joins TRBV7-2 and TRBJ1-2; D is uncertain. The CDR3 totals 13 residues. The germline CDR1 and CDR2 sequences are SGHTA and FQGNSA. Trimming removed 5 bases at V and 8 bases at J, with 15 bases between. This CDR3 reads CASSPEDGGGYTF. CDR3 nucleotide sequence: TGTGCCAGCAGCCCAGAGGACGGCGGGGGCTACACCTTC.

The chain joins TRBV6-5 to TRBJ2-7; perhaps TRBD1 as D (6 bases). The CDR3 is made up of 14 amino acids. The germline V gene has CDR1 MNHEY and CDR2 SVGAGI. The V end lost 4 bases, the J end lost 3 bases, and 13 bases lay between the germline ends. The CDR3: CASSWTDRLYEQYF. Here the CDR3 DNA reads TGTGCCAGCAGTTGGACCGACAGGCTCTACGAGCAGTACTTC.

This chain connects TRBV7-3 to TRBJ1-5; D remains unclear. V lost 2 bases, J lost 4 bases, and 9 bases lay in between. The CDR3 extends over 14 amino acids. Germline V gene lookup returns CDR1 SGHTA and CDR2 FQGTGA. For the CDR3, the DNA is TGTGCCAGCAGCTTAGAAGAGGGTAATCAGCCCCAGCATTTT. Its protein is CASSLEEGNQPQHF.

The chain combines TRBV30 with TRBJ1-1; D ambiguous. This CDR3 comprises 11 residues. The V end was cut by 5 bases, the J end by 9 bases, with 13 bases between. Germline-derived CDR1 and CDR2 are GTSNPN and SVGIG (reference sequence). As DNA, the CDR3 is TGTGCCTGGTCTATGGGCGTGAAAGCTTTCTTT. Amino acids: CAWSMGVKAFF. Variable domain in full (rest from reference TRBV30 and TRBJ1-1): SQTIHQWPATLVQPVGSPLSLECTVEGTSNPNLYWYRQAAGRGLQLLFYSVGIGQISSEVPQNLSASRPQDRQFILSSKKLLLSDSGFYLCAWSMGVKAFFGQGTRLTVV.

The chain carries TRBV5-1 and TRBJ2-3; TRBD2 is a possible D gene (5 bases). V was clipped by 5 bases and J by 0 bases, with 13 bases between them. CDR3 length: 15 amino acids. CDR1 SGHRS and CDR2 YFSETQ come from the germline V gene. CDR3: CASRAFRTSTDTQYF. CDR3 sequence (DNA): TGCGCCAGCAGGGCCTTCCGGACTAGCACAGATACGCAGTATTTT.

The rearrangement links TRBV6-1 to TRBJ1-6; 7 bases match TRBD1. J gave up 0 bases and V 6 bases, and 2 bases lay outside the gene matches. CDR1 MNHNS and CDR2 SASEGT come from the germline V gene. CDR3 size: 15 residues. CDR3 amino acids: CASRRDSSYNSPLHF. The CDR3 DNA is TGTGCCAGCAGGAGGGACAGCTCCTATAATTCACCCCTCCACTTT.

The chain is built from TRBV10-3 and TRBJ2-7, with D possibly being TRBD1 (5 bases). CDR1 is ENHRY, CDR2 SYGVKD, per germline. The CDR3 is 13 residues long. V was clipped by 2 bases and J by 3 bases, with 8 bases between them. In nucleotides, the CDR3 is TGTGCCATCAGTGAGGAGCAGGGCTACGAGCAGTACTTC. It specifies CAISEEQGYEQYF.

This chain connects TRBV7-2 to TRBJ2-5, with TRBD2 matching 10 bases. Trimming took 2 bases from V and 5 from J; bases not matched to a gene: 5. The CDR3 runs to 15 residues. Germline V gene lookup returns CDR1 SGHTA and CDR2 FQGNSA. In DNA, the CDR3 is TGTGCCAGCAGCTTATCAGCGGGGGGGAGGGAGACCCAGTACTTC. Residues: CASSLSAGGRETQYF.

The V call is TRBV2, the J call TRBJ1-5; 8 bases line up with TRBD1. The ends lost 3 bases at V and 0 bases at J; junction bases unmatched: 7. Germline V gene sequence: CDR1 SNHLY, CDR2 FYNNEI. The CDR3 spans 17 residues. The CDR3 region is CASSDWTGPNSNQPQHF. CDR3 coding DNA: TGTGCCAGCAGTGACTGGACAGGGCCTAATAGCAATCAGCCCCAGCATTTT.

This chain links TRBV15 with TRBJ1-4; D not certain. V lost 3 bases, J lost 7 bases, and 12 bases lay in between. The CDR3 is made up of 14 amino acids. Looked up from germline, CDR1 is LNHNV and CDR2 is YYDKDF (reference sequence). The CDR3 nucleotides read TGTGCCACCAGCAGCGAGGGTTGGGGTGAAAAACTGTTTTTT. Its protein product is CATSSEGWGEKLFF.

V and J are TRBV5-1 and TRBJ2-3, with 7 bases matching TRBD2. The V gene's germline CDR1 is SGHRS and CDR2 YFSETQ. V lost 6 bases and J lost 1; bases outside the gene matches: 5. This CDR3 region has 14 residues. For the CDR3, the DNA is TGCGCCAGCACCCTGGGAGGGGGCACAGATACGCAGTATTTT. This sequence encodes CASTLGGGTDTQYF.

This chain links TRBV7-2 with TRBJ1-2; the D gene is possibly TRBD1 (6 bases). Germline V CDR1 and CDR2: SGHTA, FQGNSA. The CDR3 is 14 amino acids. V lost 5 bases and J 8 bases, leaving 18 bases between the germline ends. CDR3 sequence (DNA): TGTGCCAGCAGCATTAGCGGGGGGGCGAGGGGCTACACCTTC. This sequence encodes CASSISGGARGYTF.

J is TRBJ1-2 and V is TRBV5-6; D might be TRBD1 (6 bases). The CDR3 loop spans 12 amino acids. Germline V gene data show CDR1 as SGHDT and CDR2 as YYEEEE. V shed 2 bases and J shed 7 bases, with 9 bases lying between them. The CDR3 loop is CASSFSGAGYTF. The CDR3, as DNA: TGTGCCAGCAGCTTTTCAGGGGCTGGCTACACCTTC.

The chain couples TRBV9 to TRBJ2-3; the D gene is possibly TRBD2 (5 bases). Germline V gene lookup returns CDR1 SGDLS and CDR2 YYNGEE. Trimming shortened V by 3 bases and J by 4 bases, and 12 bases separated the two germline ends. The CDR3 spans 14 residues. The CDR3, as DNA: TGTGCCAGCAGCGCCGGGGTAGGCGCAGATACGCAGTATTTT. Its protein product is CASSAGVGADTQYF.

This clone was counted between two and nine times. The rearrangement joins TRBV7-2 to TRBJ2-7; 9 bases match TRBD2. The CDR3 runs to 15 residues. V shed 4 bases, J shed 4 bases, and the junction held 8 bases outside the gene matches. CDR1 is SGHTA and CDR2 is FQGNSA in the germline V gene. The CDR3 bases are TGTGCCAGCAGCTCTAGCGGGACGCAGGGGTACGAGCAGTACTTC. Encoded protein: CASSSSGTQGYEQYF.

The chain combines TRBV19 with TRBJ2-1; D possibly corresponds to TRBD2 (5 bases). Germline V CDR1 and CDR2: LNHDA, SQIVND (reference sequence). The CDR3 runs 14 residues. V dropped 6 bases and J dropped 2 bases, with 11 bases sitting between them. CDR3 sequence: CASSAGEAYNEQFF. CDR3 bases: TGTGCCAGTAGCGCCGGGGAAGCCTACAATGAGCAGTTCTTC.

The CDR3 here is CASSLGGTLRGYGYTF. CDR3 DNA: TGTGCCAGCAGCTTAGGGGGGACTCTACGGGGCTATGGCTACACCTTC. The V gene is TRBV7-9, the J gene TRBJ1-2, with D possibly matching TRBD1 (5 bases). Germline V gene data show CDR1 as SEHNR and CDR2 as FQNEAQ (reference sequence). The CDR3 totals 16 residues. The V end was cut by 1 base, the J end by 4 bases, with 16 bases between.

This chain links TRBV10-3 with TRBJ2-1, with TRBD1 identical over 9 bases. Looked up from germline, CDR1 is ENHRY and CDR2 is SYGVKD. CDR3 length equals 15 residues. Trimming removed 2 bases from V and 4 bases from J; junction bases left unmatched: 3. CDR3 sequence reads: CAISETGQGYNEQFF. The CDR3 DNA reads as TGTGCCATCAGTGAGACGGGACAGGGATACAATGAGCAGTTCTTC.

The chain employs TRBV7-2 and TRBJ2-1; D uncertain. This CDR3 region has 11 residues. Trimming left V 5 bases short and J 7 bases short, with 6 bases between. Per the germline V gene, CDR1 is SGHTA and CDR2 is FQGNSA. This CDR3 reads CASSPSNEQFF. The CDR3 coding sequence is TGTGCCAGCAGCCCCTCTAATGAGCAGTTCTTC.

The chain employs TRBV7-9 and TRBJ1-5; D gene unclear. The CDR3 covers 14 residues. The germline gives CDR1 SEHNR, CDR2 FQNEAQ (reference sequence). With 1 base removed from V and 3 bases from J, the gap between germline ends came to 7 bases. CDR3 sequence (DNA): TGTGCCAGCAGCTTAGGGCAGGACAATCAGCCCCAGCATTTT. It codes for CASSLGQDNQPQHF.

The gene calls are TRBV12-5 and TRBJ2-5; D may be TRBD1 (6 bases). Germline V gene sequence: CDR1 LGHNT, CDR2 FRNRAP. The V end lost 8 bases, the J end lost 4 bases, and 14 bases lay between the germline ends. The CDR3 extends over 13 amino acids. DNA for the CDR3: TGTGCTAGTACAACAGGGTTCGGAGAGACCCAGTACTTC. It codes for CASTTGFGETQYF.

The chain combines TRBV18 with TRBJ2-7; a possible D gene is TRBD1 (6 bases). Germline loops: CDR1 KGHSH, CDR2 LQKENI. The V end was cut by 4 bases, the J end by 2 bases, with 12 bases between. The CDR3 loop spans 14 amino acids. This CDR3 is CASSLLTGTYEQYF. CDR3 sequence (DNA): TGTGCCAGCTCACTTCTTACAGGGACCTACGAGCAGTACTTC.

The chain combines TRBV2 with TRBJ2-3; D may be TRBD2 (6 bases). CDR3 size: 13 residues. Germline V CDR1 and CDR2: SNHLY, FYNNEI. The V end lost 11 bases, the J end lost 5 bases, and 17 bases lay between the germline ends. The CDR3 sequence is CAGRRAVGDTQYF. DNA for the CDR3: TGTGCCGGAAGGAGGGCCGTGGGAGATACGCAGTATTTT.